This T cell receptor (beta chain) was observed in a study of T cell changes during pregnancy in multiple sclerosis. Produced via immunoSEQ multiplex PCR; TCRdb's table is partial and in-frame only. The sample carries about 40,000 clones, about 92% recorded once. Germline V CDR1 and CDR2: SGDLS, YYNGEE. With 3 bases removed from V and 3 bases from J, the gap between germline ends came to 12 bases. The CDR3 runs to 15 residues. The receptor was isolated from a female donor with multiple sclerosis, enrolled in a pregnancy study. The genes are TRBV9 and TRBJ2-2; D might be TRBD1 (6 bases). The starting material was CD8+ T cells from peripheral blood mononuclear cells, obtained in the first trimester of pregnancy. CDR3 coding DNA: TGTGCCAGCAGCGCACTACAGGGTGACACCGGGGAGCTGTTTTTT. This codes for CASSALQGDTGELFF.